The 25 T cell receptor beta chains below come from one sample, sequenced in a study of T cells in Graves' hyperthyroidism and ophthalmopathy. RNA transcripts provided the source from which TCR beta CDR3 regions were amplified. The TCR CDR3 was amplified in a first-round RT-PCR using the HTBI primer set. TCRdb passed the multiplex PCR reads through MiXCR, listing each CDR3 protein once. Found here are approximately 98,000 distinct CDR3 sequences, roughly 40% of them singletons; the top ten hold 10% to 13%. Sequencing was carried out using peripheral blood or thyroid tissue (not recorded which). Source of these receptors: a woman in her twenties or thirties with Graves' hyperthyroidism.

This clonotype occurred many times. The chain combines TRBV5-6 with TRBJ1-1; D is ambiguous. From germline, CDR1 is SGHDT and CDR2 YYEEEE. V lost 0 bases to trimming and J lost 0 bases, with 9 bases between them. There are 15 residues in the CDR3. The CDR3 loop reads CASSLALSVNTEAFF. The CDR3 DNA sequence: TGTGCCAGCAGCTTGGCGCTTTCCGTGAACACTGAAGCTTTCTTT.

This clonotype was detected ten times or more. The chain uses TRBV19 and TRBJ1-4; no clear D. Germline lookup yields CDR1 LNHDA and CDR2 SQIVND (reference sequence). CDR3 length: 13 residues. Between the trimmed V and J ends, which lost 7 bases and 0 bases, there was a span of 6 bases. The CDR3 sequence is CASKHSTNEKLFF. The DNA for the CDR3 is TGTGCCAGTAAGCACTCAACTAATGAAAAACTGTTTTTT.

This clonotype came up many times. J is TRBJ1-2 and V is TRBV9, with TRBD1 as a possible D gene (6 bases). V lost 0 bases to trimming and J lost 5 bases, with 11 bases between them. The CDR3 totals 14 residues. Per germline, CDR1 SGDLS and CDR2 YYNGEE. The CDR3, as DNA: TGTGCCAGCAGCGTAGCCGAGGGGGGGTATGGCTACACCTTC. This gives the protein CASSVAEGGYGYTF. Combining the CDR3 with reference TRBV9 and TRBJ1-2 gives the whole variable domain DSGVTQTPKHLITATGQRVTLRCSPRSGDLSVYWYQQSLDQGLQFLIQYYNGEERAKGNILERFSAQQFPDLHSELNLSSLELGDSALYFCASSVAEGGYGYTFGSGTRLTVV.

Note on this clonotype: It is likely a read error, because the conserved phenylalanine at the end of the CDR3 is missing. The DNA is omitted, as the CDR3 cannot be located on it reliably, and the CDR3 follows TCRdb's listing. The chain has TRBV7-3 and TRBJ2-5; TRBD1 is the table's D call and was not checked against the DNA. Germline CDR1 and CDR2: SGHTA and FQGTGA. The CDR3 is 15 residues long, counting both termini. The chain's CDR3 is CASSLRQGGHLHFGN.

There are many counts of this clonotype. This sequence joins TRBV5-6 and TRBJ2-7; D remains unclear. The CDR3 has 13 amino acids. Germline CDR1 is SGHDT and CDR2 is YYEEEE. The ends were cut back, 0 bases at V and 5 bases at J, with 9 bases in the middle. This CDR3 is CASSLGGFDEQYF. The DNA for the CDR3 is TGTGCCAGCAGCTTGGGGGGTTTCGACGAGCAGTACTTC.

Ten or more counts support this clonotype. V and J are TRBV5-1 and TRBJ1-4; a possible D gene is TRBD1 (5 bases). The V gene's germline CDR1 is SGHRS and CDR2 YFSETQ. V was cut by 5 bases and J by 0 bases, with 14 bases left in between. The CDR3 consists of 16 residues. The CDR3 sequence: CASRDTRDPTNEKLFF. The CDR3, as DNA: TGCGCCAGCAGAGACACCCGGGACCCAACTAATGAAAAACTGTTTTTT.

This clonotype appeared many times. The rearrangement uses TRBV6-5 and TRBJ1-1, with a possible D match to TRBD1 (6 bases). In germline, CDR1 is MNHEY, CDR2 SVGAGI. CDR3 length equals 15 residues. Trimming pared 2 bases from V and 1 base from J, leaving 11 bases between. The CDR3 region is CASSYARGPNTEAFF. Here the CDR3 DNA reads TGTGCCAGCAGTTACGCCCGGGGGCCGAACACTGAAGCTTTCTTT.

The J gene is TRBJ2-7, the V gene TRBV7-4, with 9 bases fitting TRBD2. Germline V gives CDR1 SGHVT, CDR2 SQSDAQ. Unmatched junction bases numbered 8, after V lost 3 bases and J lost 2 bases. The CDR3 runs to 16 residues. The DNA of the CDR3 is TGTGCCAGCAGCTTTGGTGGAGCGGGAGGTACCTACGAGCAGTACTTC. This encodes CASSFGGAGGTYEQYF.

This clonotype has ten or more counts. The rearrangement links TRBV15 to TRBJ1-1; no firm D call. V lost 5 bases and J lost 1, with 8 bases in between. Germline V gene sequence: CDR1 LNHNV, CDR2 YYDKDF (reference sequence). The CDR3 totals 13 residues. CDR3 protein: CATSETANTEAFF. Here the CDR3 DNA reads TGTGCCACCAGCGAAACAGCGAACACTGAAGCTTTCTTT.

This clonotype has at least ten counts. This chain uses TRBV7-9 with TRBJ1-1; D is unclear. The V end was cut by 4 bases, the J end by 2 bases, with 14 bases between. The CDR3 is 15 amino acids. In germline, CDR1 is SEHNR, CDR2 FQNEAQ (reference sequence). In nucleotides, the CDR3 is TGTGCCAGCAGCTCTGCTAGGACTCTAAACACTGAAGCTTTCTTT. Translating gives CASSSARTLNTEAFF.

This clonotype was recorded many times. The chain couples TRBV7-2 to TRBJ2-3, with D unclear. CDR1 and CDR2 from the germline V gene are SGHTA and FQGNSA. The CDR3 consists of 14 residues. Trimming removed 1 base from V and 0 bases from J, with 5 bases in between. The chain's CDR3 is CASSLVVSTDTQYF. The DNA for the CDR3 is TGTGCCAGCAGCTTAGTAGTTAGCACAGATACGCAGTATTTT.

This clonotype came up many times. The chain carries TRBV20-1 and TRBJ2-3; D is perhaps TRBD1 (6 bases). The CDR3 has 11 residues. V gave up 7 bases and J gave up 7 bases, with 12 bases separating them. CDR1 is DFQATT, CDR2 SNEGSKA, per germline (reference sequence). The CDR3 nucleotides read TGCAGTGGCAGGGGCGCGCATACGCAGTATTTT. This translates into CSGRGAHTQYF.

This clonotype was recorded many times. Here the CDR3 reads CASIGLGYSNQPQHF. CDR3 in DNA: TGTGCCAGCATAGGGTTAGGTTATAGCAATCAGCCCCAGCATTTT. The genes are TRBV28 and TRBJ1-5; no reliable D call. The CDR3 is made up of 15 amino acids. V was pared by 7 bases and J by 0 bases, with 13 bases between. Germline lookup yields CDR1 MDHEN and CDR2 SYDVKM.

This clonotype was seen ten or more times. This sequence joins TRBV2 and TRBJ2-7; 7 bases match TRBD2. Germline V CDR1 and CDR2: SNHLY, FYNNEI. V was pared by 7 bases and J by 0 bases, with 6 bases of the junction left unmatched. This CDR3 has 14 amino acids. The chain's CDR3 is CASTLERDSYEQYF. Here the CDR3 DNA reads TGTGCCAGCACCCTCGAGCGGGACTCCTACGAGCAGTACTTC. Full variable domain (missing parts from reference TRBV2 and TRBJ2-7): EPEVTQTPSHQVTQMGQEVILRCVPISNHLYFYWYRQILGQKVEFLVSFYNNEISEKSEIFDDQFSVERPDGSNFTLKIRSTKLEDSAMYFCASTLERDSYEQYFGPGTRLTVT.

The chain is built from TRBV28 and TRBJ2-7; a weak D match, TRBD2 (6 bases). This CDR3 has 15 residues. Trimming left V 5 bases short and J 3 bases short, with 17 bases between. The germline V gene encodes CDR1 MDHEN and CDR2 SYDVKM. CDR3 amino acids: CASSPKVGGDYEQYF. In DNA form, the CDR3 reads TGTGCCAGCAGTCCCAAGGTGGGGGGAGACTACGAGCAGTACTTC.

This clonotype was picked up a small number of times. V usage is TRBV7-6 and J usage is TRBJ1-4; TRBD1 matches 9 bases. Germline loops: CDR1 SGHVS, CDR2 FNYEAQ. The CDR3 contains 14 residues. Trimming cost V 6 bases and J 5 bases; bases outside gene matches: 4. The CDR3 sequence: CASSSGTGNEKLFF. As DNA, the CDR3 is TGTGCCAGCAGTTCCGGGACAGGGAATGAAAAACTGTTTTTT.

There are many counts of this clonotype. The rearrangement uses TRBV6-6 and TRBJ2-5; the match to TRBD1 covers 9 bases. CDR3 length equals 16 residues. V shed 5 bases and J 4 bases; nucleotides not matched to a gene: 11. Germline V lookup: CDR1 MNHNY, CDR2 SVGAGI (reference sequence). This CDR3 is CASSKHRGRMGETQYF. CDR3 DNA sequence: TGTGCCAGCAGTAAGCACAGGGGGCGAATGGGAGAGACCCAGTACTTC.

As to this clonotype: This may be a read error: a much more frequent sequence differs by one nucleotide. The genes are TRBV28 and TRBJ1-5; maybe TRBD1 (5 bases). V was cut by 10 bases and J by 3 bases, with 19 bases left in between. Germline V lookup: CDR1 MDHEN, CDR2 SYDVKM. The CDR3 runs 15 residues. CDR3 nucleotide sequence: TGTGCCAACACCATGGCAGGGTACGCCAATCAGCCCCAGCATTTT. This encodes CANTMAGYANQPQHF.

This sequence joins TRBV12-3 or TRBV12-4 and TRBJ2-7; weak D call: TRBD1 (6 bases). Between the trimmed V and J ends, which lost 5 bases and 0 bases, there was a span of 11 bases. CDR3 length: 14 amino acids. CDR3 nucleotides: TGTGCCAGCAGTCCACGGGACACCTCCTACGAGCAGTACTTC. Its translation: CASSPRDTSYEQYF.

The CDR3 DNA sequence: TGCGCCAGCAGTGAGTCGGAGGAGGTTGCGTCACCCCTCCACTTT. Translation gives CASSESEEVASPLHF. The chain employs TRBV10-2 and TRBJ1-6, with D hard to call. The CDR3 length is 15 residues. CDR1 is WSHSY, CDR2 SAAADI, per germline. V lost 0 bases and J lost 10, with 13 bases in between.

This clonotype was picked up many times. The chain is built from TRBV5-1 and TRBJ1-2, with 11 bases identical to TRBD1. This CDR3 region has 14 residues. Germline V gene lookup returns CDR1 SGHRS and CDR2 YFSETQ. The V segment lost 4 bases and the J segment 4 bases; nucleotides outside the gene matches: 3. The CDR3 bases are TGCGCCAGCAGCAACGGACAGGGGGCCTATGGCTACACCTTC. This translates into CASSNGQGAYGYTF.

Here the CDR3 reads CASSGLAGGPYEQYF. In nucleotides, the CDR3 is TGTGCCAGCAGCGGGTTAGCGGGAGGGCCCTACGAGCAGTACTTC. This sequence joins TRBV7-9 and TRBJ2-7, with 11 bases fitting TRBD2. The CDR3 runs 15 residues. V lost 5 bases and J lost 2; bases outside the gene matches: 5. Germline assignment: CDR1 SEHNR and CDR2 FQNEAQ (reference sequence).

This clonotype was picked up many times. J is TRBJ2-3 and V is TRBV2; D is possibly TRBD2 (5 bases). This CDR3 has 12 amino acids. Trimming took off 6 bases at V and 7 bases at J, with 11 bases between the two ends. Germline loops: CDR1 SNHLY, CDR2 FYNNEI. CDR3 DNA: TGTGCCAGCAGAGAAAGGGAGAATACGCAGTATTTT. This translates into CASRERENTQYF.

This chain uses TRBV9 with TRBJ2-7; the match to TRBD1 covers 7 bases. J gave up 13 bases and V 3 bases, and 7 bases lay outside the gene matches. CDR3 length: 11 amino acids. CDR1 is SGDLS and CDR2 is YYNGEE in the germline V gene. The CDR3 DNA sequence: TGTGCCAGCAGCGCTTCCGGGACAGCTTACTTC. As protein: CASSASGTAYF.

The table lists this clonotype with many counts. The rearrangement joins TRBV2 to TRBJ2-7; 7 bases match TRBD1. CDR1 SNHLY and CDR2 FYNNEI come from the germline V gene. The V gene end was trimmed by 8 bases and the J gene end by 12 bases; junction bases not matched to a gene: 16. The CDR3 length is 13 residues. CDR3 residues: CASLEGDSPPPYF. Here the CDR3 DNA reads TGTGCCAGCCTTGAAGGGGACAGCCCGCCCCCGTACTTC.